In this sample, the clone carrying this T cell receptor beta chain turned up a few times. Its antigen remains unknown. This record belongs to a study of neoadjuvant nivolumab and ipilimumab in lung cancer. Profiling relied on immunoSEQ multiplex PCR, and the TCRdb table lists in-frame clones only, not all of them. The repertoire holds approximately 29,000 clones, with over 80% as singletons. The CDR3 spans 14 residues. CDR1 and CDR2 (germline): SEHNR, FQNEAQ (reference sequence). The ends were cut back, 0 bases at V and 6 bases at J, with 6 bases in the middle. Study-level findings and limits: Resected tumors had greater TCR richness and clonality than uninvolved lung. From pretherapy to surgery, tumor richness and clonality rose with dual therapy. Only a single major-pathologic-response sample was available for clonality analysis.

This TCR was recovered from an adult with non-small cell lung cancer. The V call is TRBV7-9, the J call TRBJ1-6; D ambiguous. The source material was tumor tissue, sampled after neoadjuvant nivolumab, alone or with ipilimumab, at or shortly before surgery. Here the CDR3 DNA reads TGTGCCAGCAGCTTAGCCCAGGTTAATTCACCCCTCCACTTT. Translated: CASSLAQVNSPLHF.